This is a list of T cell receptor beta chains from one sample in a study of siplizumab effects on memory and regulatory T cells. Profiled with immunoSEQ multiplex PCR; TCRdb holds only in-frame clones, not every one. The sample lists around 100,000 clones, around 92% seen once, with about 0.15% in the top ten. Input material: CD4+ T cells sorted from blood. The receptors here all came from a human donor in good health. CDR3s include the opening cysteine and the closing phenylalanine or tryptophan.

j_call: TRBJ1-1
v_call: TRBV7-2
cdr3_aa: CASIPPPGGGGTEAFF

j_call: TRBJ1-2
v_call: TRBV10-3
cdr3_aa: CAIRKQGANGYTF

j_call: TRBJ1-2
v_call: TRBV6-1
cdr3_aa: CASSIQQVRYTF

j_call: TRBJ1-3
v_call: TRBV7-3
cdr3_aa: CASSPGGGISGNTIYF

j_call: TRBJ1-6
v_call: TRBV11-2
cdr3_aa: CASSLARVTAINSPLHF

j_call: TRBJ2-5
v_call: TRBV7-9
cdr3_aa: CASSLFSAGALETQYF

j_call: TRBJ1-4
v_call: TRBV28
cdr3_aa: CASSFQGEKLFF

j_call: TRBJ1-6
v_call: TRBV29-1
cdr3_aa: CSARDTRGSPLHF

j_call: TRBJ1-2
v_call: TRBV10-2
cdr3_aa: CASTSAGREEANYGYTF

j_call: TRBJ1-3
v_call: TRBV2
cdr3_aa: CASSLGTVGNTIYF

j_call: TRBJ2-1
v_call: TRBV14
cdr3_aa: CASRATAVSNEQFF

j_call: TRBJ1-2
v_call: TRBV29-1
cdr3_aa: CSADLGYGYTF

j_call: TRBJ2-7
v_call: TRBV2
cdr3_aa: CASSAGPGGPYEQYF

j_call: TRBJ2-3
v_call: TRBV13
cdr3_aa: CASSPPGRITDTQYF

j_call: TRBJ2-7
v_call: TRBV6-6
cdr3_aa: CASRTAGQGGEQYF

j_call: TRBJ1-3
v_call: TRBV5-6
cdr3_aa: CASSLAGEFSGNTIYF

j_call: TRBJ2-3
v_call: TRBV10-1
cdr3_aa: CASSDGLADTDTQYF

j_call: TRBJ2-1
v_call: TRBV29-1
cdr3_aa: CSVEEGGASGGEQFF

j_call: TRBJ2-1
v_call: TRBV7-2
cdr3_aa: CASGTTYNEQFF

j_call: TRBJ1-5
v_call: TRBV18
cdr3_aa: CASSSTGNEQPQHF

j_call: TRBJ2-7
v_call: TRBV28
cdr3_aa: CASSSKQSPASRLYEQYF

j_call: TRBJ1-1
v_call: TRBV4-1
cdr3_aa: CASSQVTRVLRNTEAFF

j_call: TRBJ2-7
v_call: TRBV19
cdr3_aa: CASSTLAGPYEQYF

j_call: TRBJ2-6
v_call: TRBV7-3
cdr3_aa: CASSLGGSSGANVLTF

j_call: TRBJ1-6
v_call: TRBV25-1
cdr3_aa: CASSGRGDPNNSPLHF

j_call: TRBJ2-5
v_call: TRBV19
cdr3_aa: CACRQSGRETQYF

j_call: TRBJ1-5
v_call: TRBV6-1
cdr3_aa: CASSGAQGEPQHF

j_call: TRBJ1-5
v_call: TRBV5-1
cdr3_aa: CASSLESGLGQPQHF

j_call: TRBJ1-5
v_call: TRBV7-9
cdr3_aa: CASSLQGPPQPQHF

j_call: TRBJ2-5
v_call: TRBV2
cdr3_aa: CASTAQQETQYF

j_call: TRBJ2-2
v_call: TRBV11-3
cdr3_aa: CASSFSRGPLTGELFF

j_call: TRBJ1-1
v_call: TRBV27
cdr3_aa: CASKRGEFGNTEAFF

j_call: TRBJ1-2
v_call: TRBV5-5
cdr3_aa: CASSATGGSYGYTF

j_call: TRBJ1-2
v_call: TRBV28
cdr3_aa: CASSPHGLGSGYTF

j_call: TRBJ2-5
v_call: TRBV19
cdr3_aa: CASSISTGRSQETQYF

j_call: TRBJ1-5
v_call: TRBV6-1
cdr3_aa: CASSLGGGATQPQHF

j_call: TRBJ2-2
v_call: TRBV6-4
cdr3_aa: CASSDHGQGGLTGELFF

j_call: TRBJ1-2
v_call: TRBV7-2
cdr3_aa: CASSLLPGANGYTF

j_call: TRBJ2-3
v_call: TRBV5-6
cdr3_aa: CASSFSGVTDTQYF

j_call: TRBJ2-7
v_call: TRBV28
cdr3_aa: CASRFRDSSSYEQYF